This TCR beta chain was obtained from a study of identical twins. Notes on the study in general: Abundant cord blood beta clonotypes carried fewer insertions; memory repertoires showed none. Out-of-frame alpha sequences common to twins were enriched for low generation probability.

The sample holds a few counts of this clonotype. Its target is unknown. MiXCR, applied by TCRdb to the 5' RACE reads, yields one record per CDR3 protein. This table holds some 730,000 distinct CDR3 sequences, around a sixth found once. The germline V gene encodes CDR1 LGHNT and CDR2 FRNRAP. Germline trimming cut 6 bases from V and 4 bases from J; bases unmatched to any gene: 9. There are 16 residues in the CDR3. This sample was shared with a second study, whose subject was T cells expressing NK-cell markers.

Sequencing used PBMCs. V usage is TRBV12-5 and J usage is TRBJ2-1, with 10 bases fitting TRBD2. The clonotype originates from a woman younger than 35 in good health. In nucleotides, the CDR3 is TGTGCTAGTGGGCTTAAACTAGCGGGGACATACAATGAGCAGTTCTTC. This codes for CASGLKLAGTYNEQFF.